The next 17 T cell receptor beta chains were all read from a single sample in a study of blood T cell repertoires in COVID-19. Sequencing was performed with immunoSEQ multiplex PCR; in TCRdb, only in-frame clones are kept and a portion is missing. The top ten hold 12% of the sample, which has 150,000 to 200,000 clones, approximately 80% seen once. Material for sequencing was peripheral blood. These receptors all come from a woman aged 80 or over with COVID-19, enrolled during active disease.

The genes are TRBV7-2 and TRBJ2-3; 9 nucleotides match TRBD2. This CDR3 contains 14 residues. Germline CDR1 and CDR2: SGHTA and FQGNSA. The J segment lost 13 bases and the V segment lost 6 bases, leaving 14 bases of the junction unmatched. DNA for the CDR3: TGTGCCAGCAGAATAGCGGGAGTGGAGCTCAATAAGTATTTT. Protein: CASRIAGVELNKYF.

V is TRBV2 and J is TRBJ1-6; D is undetermined. CDR1 and CDR2 from the germline V gene are SNHLY and FYNNEI. The CDR3 totals 15 residues. With 2 bases removed from V and 5 bases from J, the gap between germline ends came to 10 bases. The CDR3 protein is CASSELGSDNSPLHF. CDR3 bases: TGTGCCAGCAGTGAATTAGGGAGCGATAATTCACCCCTCCACTTT.

In nucleotides, the CDR3 is TGTGCCAGCAGCCCCCCGGGGGCTGGAAACACCATATATTTT. Translating gives CASSPPGAGNTIYF. The genes are TRBV6-5 and TRBJ1-3; D perhaps matches TRBD1 (5 bases). Germline assignment: CDR1 MNHEY and CDR2 SVGAGI. The CDR3 sequence is 14 residues long. The ends were cut back, 6 bases at V and 2 bases at J, with 11 bases in the middle.

The chain couples TRBV7-2 to TRBJ1-1; perhaps TRBD1 as D (5 bases). V was trimmed by 5 bases and J by 4 bases, leaving 11 bases between them. The CDR3 extends over 13 amino acids. The germline V gene encodes CDR1 SGHTA and CDR2 FQGNSA. CDR3 region: CASSAAGGTEAFF. The CDR3 DNA reads TGTGCCAGCAGCGCCGCCGGGGGCACTGAAGCTTTCTTT.

The chain uses TRBV25-1 and TRBJ2-5; no definite D call. Trimming took 1 base from V and 2 from J, leaving 11 bases between them. The CDR3 runs 15 residues. Germline-derived CDR1 and CDR2 are MGHDK and SYGVNS. As DNA, the CDR3 is TGTGCCAGCAGTGAATCCCGTTCGGTACAAGAGACCCAGTACTTC. Translated: CASSESRSVQETQYF.

As DNA, the CDR3 is TGTGCCAGCAGGGCTGACAGGGCCCAACCCCAGCATTTT. It codes for CASRADRAQPQHF. J is TRBJ1-5 and V is TRBV6-5, with 7 bases identical to TRBD1. Germline assignment: CDR1 MNHEY and CDR2 SVGAGI. The CDR3 has 13 residues. Trimming at V came to 6 bases and at J to 10 bases, leaving 9 bases not matched to a gene.

The chain employs TRBV15 and TRBJ2-3; D remains unclear. Germline lookup yields CDR1 LNHNV and CDR2 YYDKDF (reference sequence). V was cut by 1 base and J by 5 bases, with 7 bases left in between. The CDR3 spans 13 residues. CDR3 in amino acids: CATSRGRGDTQYF. Here the CDR3 DNA reads TGTGCCACCAGCAGAGGAAGAGGAGATACGCAGTATTTT.

The V and J genes are TRBV2 and TRBJ2-7, with D unresolved. The CDR3 loop spans 14 amino acids. Germline V gives CDR1 SNHLY, CDR2 FYNNEI. The V and J ends lost 6 bases and 0 bases respectively, with 12 bases between them. The CDR3 DNA is TGTGCCAGCAGGCCCCCCCAGAACTCCTACGAGCAGTACTTC. As protein: CASRPPQNSYEQYF.

The V call is TRBV28, the J call TRBJ2-7, with 9 positions matching TRBD2. V shed 4 bases and J 4 bases; nucleotides not matched to a gene: 5. This CDR3 spans 14 amino acids. In germline, CDR1 is MDHEN, CDR2 SYDVKM. The CDR3 DNA reads as TGTGCCAGCAGTTCCCTAGCGGGACCTTACGAGCAGTACTTC. It translates to CASSSLAGPYEQYF.

DNA of the CDR3: TGTGCCAGCAGTGAAGCGCTTCGGGGGAGAGAAGAGACCCAGTACTTC. Its translation is CASSEALRGREETQYF. The J gene is TRBJ2-5, the V gene TRBV2, with D perhaps matching TRBD2 (6 bases). Germline assignment: CDR1 SNHLY and CDR2 FYNNEI. This CDR3 contains 16 residues. V lost 0 bases and J lost 3, with 14 bases in between.

The V call is TRBV18, the J call TRBJ2-5; the match to TRBD2 covers 8 bases. The CDR3 totals 16 residues. Germline V gene lookup returns CDR1 KGHSH and CDR2 LQKENI. Germline trimming cut 2 bases from V and 1 base from J; bases unmatched to any gene: 6. This CDR3 is CASSPFLAGSQETQYF. In nucleotides, the CDR3 is TGTGCCAGCTCACCATTTTTAGCGGGGAGCCAAGAGACCCAGTACTTC.

J is TRBJ2-7 and V is TRBV5-1, with 10 bases lining up with TRBD2. Per germline, CDR1 SGHRS and CDR2 YFSETQ. This CDR3 has 15 residues. The V segment lost 4 bases and the J segment 2 bases; nucleotides outside the gene matches: 6. CDR3 DNA: TGCGCCAGCAGCAGAGAAGCGGGAGGGCCCTACGAGCAGTACTTC. This encodes CASSREAGGPYEQYF.

This chain uses TRBV5-1 with TRBJ1-6; the D gene is possibly TRBD1 (6 bases). This CDR3 is 15 amino acids long. V lost 0 bases, J lost 10 bases, and 14 bases lay in between. Germline V CDR1 and CDR2: SGHRS, YFSETQ. Here the CDR3 DNA reads TGCGCCAGCAGCTTGGTACCGGGGGGCGGCTCACCCCTCCACTTT. Protein product: CASSLVPGGGSPLHF. The whole variable domain, filled in from reference TRBV5-1 and TRBJ1-6, reads KAGVTQTPRYLIKTRGQQVTLSCSPISGHRSVSWYQQTPGQGLQFLFEYFSETQRNKGNFPGRFSGRQFSNSRSEMNVSTLELGDSALYLCASSLVPGGGSPLHFGNGTRLTVT.

The rearrangement uses TRBV19 and TRBJ1-1; 8 bases are shared with TRBD1. Germline CDR1 reads LNHDA; CDR2 reads SQIVND (reference sequence). This CDR3 has 15 amino acids. V dropped 6 bases and J dropped 1; count of bases not matched to a gene: 7. The CDR3, as DNA: TGTGCCAGTAGGAAGTTACAGGGGGGGAACACTGAAGCTTTCTTT. Its protein is CASRKLQGGNTEAFF.

This clone was counted a single time. This chain links TRBV28 with TRBJ1-2, with D perhaps TRBD1 (6 bases). Per the germline V gene, CDR1 is MDHEN and CDR2 is SYDVKM. The CDR3 is 11 residues long. V gave up 6 bases and J gave up 8 bases, with 10 bases separating them. The CDR3 protein is CASRGGDGYTF. The CDR3 bases are TGTGCCAGCAGAGGGGGTGACGGCTACACCTTC.

The chain is built from TRBV6-5 and TRBJ2-1; 9 bases are shared with TRBD2. Germline V gene data show CDR1 as MNHEY and CDR2 as SVGAGI. V dropped 6 bases and J dropped 7; count of bases not matched to a gene: 10. This CDR3 contains 15 residues. As DNA, the CDR3 is TGTGCCAGCAGCCCGCTTCCGGGACTAGCAAATGAGCAGTTCTTC. Translating gives CASSPLPGLANEQFF.

This clone occurred a few times. In DNA, the CDR3 is TGCGCCAGCAGCCCGACCCCAGCGGGAGGGGCGAACACCGGGGAGCTGTTTTTT. Amino acids: CASSPTPAGGANTGELFF. This chain links TRBV5-1 with TRBJ2-2; 10 nucleotides match TRBD2. J was trimmed by 0 bases and V by 4 bases; bases with no gene match: 9. The V gene's germline CDR1 is SGHRS and CDR2 YFSETQ. CDR3 size: 18 residues.